Listed below are T cell receptor beta chains from one sample, sequenced in a study of early T cells in non-severe SARS-CoV-2 infection. One entry per CDR3 protein, called by TCRdb with MiXCR from the 5' RACE reads. The sample records around 77,000 distinct CDR3 sequences, 10% being singletons. This specimen consisted of whole blood, obtained at baseline. These receptors originate from an adult who was a healthcare worker with PCR-confirmed SARS-CoV-2 infection or an uninfected control (not recorded which). Both conserved end residues are part of each CDR3.

v_call,j_call,cdr3_aa
TRBV7-9,TRBJ2-4,CASSLVGQGDIQYF
TRBV12-3/TRBV12-4,TRBJ2-3,CASSPIRGRGDTQYF
TRBV3-1,TRBJ1-2,CASSPEGKNYGYTF
TRBV7-3,TRBJ2-3,CASSSRLTDTQYF
TRBV6-6,TRBJ1-2,CASSTPDNFEGIGYTF
TRBV14,TRBJ2-3,CASSLRYGAPPDTQYF
TRBV5-6,TRBJ2-3,CASSLYGTDTQYF
TRBV7-9,TRBJ2-7,CASSKSAAGSSEQYF
TRBV5-1,TRBJ1-2,CASSLSGGDGYTF
TRBV28,TRBJ2-3,CASSFAGVGGFTDTQYF
TRBV5-1,TRBJ2-7,CASNPGETAYEQYF
TRBV7-9,TRBJ2-7,CASSFEDGVYEQYF
TRBV27,TRBJ2-2,CASSPRLAGGLGGELFF
TRBV7-9,TRBJ2-1,CASSSRGLVNEQFF
TRBV12-3/TRBV12-4,TRBJ2-3,CASSFGTGGTDTQYF
TRBV3-1,TRBJ2-3,CASKWGRTDTQYF
TRBV7-9,TRBJ2-3,CASRTLVTDTQYF
TRBV6-5,TRBJ2-7,CASKGEFGAYEQYF
TRBV7-2,TRBJ1-4,CASSRNRGNEKLFF
TRBV20-1,TRBJ1-1,CSAKVPIGDTEAFF
TRBV4-3,TRBJ2-2,CASSHWDRFERNTGELFF
TRBV3-2,TRBJ2-3,CASSQDKRGTDTQYF
TRBV6-2/TRBV6-3,TRBJ2-7,CAVTFGVPYEQYF
TRBV2,TRBJ1-5,CASSPMGRTSNQPQHF
TRBV6-2/TRBV6-3,TRBJ2-3,CASSSGPLSTWTTDTQYF
TRBV28,TRBJ1-1,CASSSHGAPGSNTEAFF
TRBV7-8,TRBJ2-3,CASSSGPGKATDTQYF
TRBV6-1,TRBJ2-7,CASSEKGGSSYEQYF
TRBV5-1,TRBJ2-7,CASSQTAYEQYF
TRBV10-3,TRBJ2-3,CAIRSGEVDTQYF
TRBV7-9,TRBJ2-3,CASSLEGSTDTQYF
TRBV5-1,TRBJ2-3,CASSLGSGGGSTDTQYF
TRBV27,TRBJ2-7,CAPSSTGAGYEQYF
TRBV10-1,TRBJ2-1,CASSDPGSKAYNEQFF
TRBV5-1,TRBJ2-1,CASSLDPSSYNEQFF
TRBV20-1,TRBJ1-2,CSVRGGENYGYTF
TRBV2,TRBJ2-1,CASSSGGGFNEQFF
TRBV20-1,TRBJ1-3,CSARALRNTIYF
TRBV4-3,TRBJ1-1,CASSQDNARNTEAFF
TRBV10-3,TRBJ1-1,CAISDLKSTGPNTEAFF
TRBV5-1,TRBJ2-3,CASSPAWTPSTDTQYF
TRBV18,TRBJ2-3,CASSPTSVSGGLTDTQYF